Sequencing of this TCR beta chain was carried out in a study of blood T cell repertoires in COVID-19. Between the trimmed V and J ends, which lost 5 bases and 9 bases, there was a span of 7 bases. The CDR3 is 11 residues long. Germline lookup yields CDR1 MDHEN and CDR2 SYDVKM. Measured with immunoSEQ multiplex PCR; TCRdb has only the in-frame clones, and not every one. Counted here are approximately 210,000 clones, about 90% occurring once; the ten biggest clones make up roughly 14%. The specimen sequenced was PBMCs or T cells enriched from blood (not recorded which). The V gene is TRBV28, the J gene TRBJ2-2; no definite D call. The source of this sequence is a woman aged 50 to 60 with acute COVID-19. DNA for the CDR3: TGTGCCAGCAGTACCGCGAGGGAGCTGTTTTTT. This translates into CASSTARELFF.